The 12 T cell receptor beta chains below were found in one sample sequenced in a study of T-cell reconstitution after alpha-beta-depleted transplantation in children. Findings and limits, study-wide: Several hundred graft clones that had expanded were reportedly the source of alpha-beta T cells about two months after transplant.

No antigen is known for these receptors. The TCRbeta library was prepared with unique molecular identifiers. From the PCR reads, TCRdb called clonotypes with MiXCR, one entry per CDR3 protein. The profile shows approximately 31,000 distinct CDR3 sequences, under 6.5% of them singletons. The material sequenced was peripheral blood, taken 60 days after TCRalphabeta/CD19-depleted stem cell transplant. The receptors originated from a child less than two years old who had a stem cell transplant for acute myeloid leukemia, so the T cells may come from the graft donor.

The V call is TRBV28, the J call TRBJ2-7; 9 bases map to TRBD1. J was trimmed by 6 bases and V by 4 bases; bases with no gene match: 10. The CDR3 totals 15 residues. Germline lookup yields CDR1 MDHEN and CDR2 SYDVKM. Here the CDR3 reads CASSYRGRRRGEQYF. CDR3 in DNA: TGTGCCAGCAGTTACAGGGGGCGACGGCGGGGCGAGCAGTACTTC.

This clonotype was found many times. This chain uses TRBV25-1 with TRBJ2-4; possibly TRBD1 for D (5 bases). Trimming cost V 1 base and J 0 bases, with 10 bases left between them. The CDR3 consists of 16 residues. The germline gives CDR1 MGHDK, CDR2 SYGVNS. CDR3 region: CASSESDSLAKNIQYF. Written as DNA, the CDR3 is TGTGCCAGCAGTGAATCCGACAGCCTAGCCAAAAACATTCAGTACTTC.

This sequence joins TRBV2 and TRBJ1-4, with D hard to call. Trimming left V 3 bases short and J 2 bases short, with 16 bases between. CDR1 and CDR2 (germline): SNHLY, FYNNEI. The CDR3 length is 17 residues. CDR3 loop: CASSERIRRTTNEKLFF. The CDR3 nucleotides read TGTGCCAGCAGTGAGAGGATTCGCAGGACGACTAATGAAAAACTGTTTTTT.

The sample holds many counts of this clonotype. The chain employs TRBV7-9 and TRBJ2-7; D is ambiguous. V lost 0 bases and J 4 bases, leaving 4 bases between the germline ends. Germline V lookup: CDR1 SEHNR, CDR2 FQNEAQ (reference sequence). This CDR3 contains 12 residues. CDR3 bases: TGTGCCAGCAGCTTAGCCGAATACGAGCAGTACTTC. Amino acid sequence: CASSLAEYEQYF.

This clonotype came up many times. The chain joins TRBV7-9 to TRBJ2-7, with D tentatively TRBD1 or TRBD2 (6 bases each). This CDR3 contains 15 residues. Germline V gene data show CDR1 as SEHNR and CDR2 as FQNEAQ (reference sequence). The V end was cut by 4 bases, the J end by 11 bases, with 24 bases between. This CDR3 is CASSSVGGKALLEYF. In DNA, the CDR3 is TGTGCCAGCAGCTCGGTAGGGGGGAAGGCTTTGCTGGAGTACTTC.

Ten or more counts support this clonotype. The chain carries TRBV12-5 and TRBJ2-3, with D unclear. The V gene lost 4 bases and the J gene lost 5 bases, with 4 bases spanning the gap. The CDR3 sequence is 11 residues long. Per germline, CDR1 LGHNT and CDR2 FRNRAP. For the CDR3, the DNA is TGTGCTAGTGGTTCCGGAGATACGCAGTATTTT. Translating it yields CASGSGDTQYF.

This clonotype was seen ten or more times. The chain carries TRBV9 and TRBJ2-7; 8 bases line up with TRBD1. V lost 0 bases, J lost 5 bases, and 4 bases stayed unmatched. The CDR3 has 14 residues. Looked up from germline, CDR1 is SGDLS and CDR2 is YYNGEE. The CDR3 DNA sequence: TGTGCCAGCAGCGTAGGACAGGGGTTCGACGAGCAGTACTTC. It yields the protein CASSVGQGFDEQYF.

This clonotype showed up many times. The chain joins TRBV4-1 to TRBJ1-5; TRBD1 aligns across 7 bases. The CDR3 is 17 amino acids. Losses at the gene ends were 1 base for V and 5 bases for J; bases not matched to a gene: 11. The germline CDR1 and CDR2 sequences are MGHRA and YSYEKL. The CDR3 here is CASSQGWRGQTHQPQHF. The CDR3 bases are TGCGCCAGCAGCCAAGGCTGGAGGGGACAGACTCATCAGCCCCAGCATTTT.

This clonotype came up many times. The chain recombines TRBV27 with TRBJ2-7; unclear D gene. Germline-derived CDR1 and CDR2 are MNHEY and SMNVEV (reference sequence). V lost 6 bases to trimming and J lost 4 bases, with 13 bases between them. The CDR3 totals 13 residues. DNA of the CDR3: TGTGCCAGCAGCCTAAATTCTTATTACGAGCAGTACTTC. Its protein is CASSLNSYYEQYF.

This clonotype was seen repeatedly, ten times or more. The chain carries TRBV27 and TRBJ1-1; a possible D gene is TRBD1 (5 bases). The CDR3 sequence is 13 residues long. Trimming took off 5 bases at V and 1 base at J, with 8 bases between the two ends. CDR1 and CDR2 (germline): MNHEY, SMNVEV (reference sequence). DNA of the CDR3: TGTGCCAGCAGTGCAGGGCAGAACACTGAAGCTTTCTTT. Its protein product is CASSAGQNTEAFF.

This clonotype was counted ten times or more. V gene TRBV4-2 combines with J gene TRBJ1-2; D may be TRBD1 (6 bases). CDR1 and CDR2 (germline): LGHNA, YNFKEQ. The CDR3 is 15 amino acids. The V end lost 5 bases, the J end lost 5 bases, and 18 bases lay between the germline ends. The CDR3 sequence: CASSIRVTGPYGYTF. The CDR3, as DNA: TGTGCCAGCAGCATAAGGGTAACAGGGCCATATGGCTACACCTTC.

This clonotype was seen repeatedly, ten times or more. The chain links TRBV20-1 to TRBJ2-2; D is perhaps TRBD1 (6 bases). V was cut by 0 bases and J by 5 bases, with 16 bases left in between. This CDR3 comprises 16 residues. Per germline, CDR1 DFQATT and CDR2 SNEGSKA (reference sequence). CDR3 region: CSARDLLDQGTGELFF. The CDR3 DNA reads as TGCAGTGCTAGAGATCTTCTCGACCAGGGGACCGGGGAGCTGTTTTTT.